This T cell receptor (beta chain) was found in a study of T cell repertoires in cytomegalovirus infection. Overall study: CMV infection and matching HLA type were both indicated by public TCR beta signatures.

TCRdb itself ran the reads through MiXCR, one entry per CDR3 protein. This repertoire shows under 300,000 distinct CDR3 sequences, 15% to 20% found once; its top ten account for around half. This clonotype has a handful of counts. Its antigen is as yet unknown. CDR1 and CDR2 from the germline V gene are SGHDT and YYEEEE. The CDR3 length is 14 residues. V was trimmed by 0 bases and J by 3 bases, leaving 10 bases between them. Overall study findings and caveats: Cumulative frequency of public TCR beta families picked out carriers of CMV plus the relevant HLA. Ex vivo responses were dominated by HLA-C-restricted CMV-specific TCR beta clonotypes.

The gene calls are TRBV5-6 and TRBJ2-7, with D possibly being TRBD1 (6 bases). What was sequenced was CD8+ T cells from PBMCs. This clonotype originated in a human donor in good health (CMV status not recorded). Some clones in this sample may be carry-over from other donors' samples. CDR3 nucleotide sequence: TGTGCCAGCAGCTTGGGCAGGGGATTCTACGAGCAGTACTTC. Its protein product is CASSLGRGFYEQYF.